Listed below are T cell receptor beta chains from one sample, sequenced in a study of blood T cell repertoires in COVID-19. Sequenced by immunoSEQ multiplex PCR; TCRdb stores in-frame clones only, minus some. The sample lists under 150,000 clones; more than 70% were seen once. The sequenced material came from peripheral blood. The receptors derive from a man older than 75 with active or convalescent COVID-19. CDR3s include the opening cysteine and the closing phenylalanine or tryptophan.

J gene | V gene | CDR3 protein
TRBJ1-2 | TRBV3-1/TRBV3-2 | CASSLGVEGGYTF
TRBJ1-4 | TRBV2 | CASSGTWEDEKLFF
TRBJ2-3 | TRBV5-1 | CASSLEQGSTDTQYF
TRBJ1-1 | TRBV7-3 | CASSYQKNTEAFF
TRBJ1-1 | TRBV7-9 | CASSFEVTNTEAFF
TRBJ2-1 | TRBV5-6 | CASSLGAGGYNEQFF
TRBJ2-3 | TRBV7-2 | CASSLAVAGGGTQYF
TRBJ2-4 | TRBV3-1/TRBV3-2 | CASSQDSRLDRGFPRGYIQYF
TRBJ1-2 | TRBV27 | CASRGPNYGYTF
TRBJ2-2 | TRBV11-3 | CASSLGDSSTGELFF
TRBJ1-5 | TRBV6-2/TRBV6-3 | CASSSDRPIRQPQHF
TRBJ1-1 | TRBV5-1 | CASSSDRATTEAFF
TRBJ1-4 | TRBV28 | CASTWGGMEKLFF
TRBJ1-5 | TRBV6-5 | CASRTDRRGNQPQHF
TRBJ2-3 | TRBV2 | CASRQGLAGDTDTQYF
TRBJ2-7 | TRBV28 | CASSNHRQAGEYEQYF
TRBJ1-5 | TRBV6-5 | CASRDKRDNQPQHF
TRBJ2-7 | TRBV6-5 | CASSYSQGSTYEQYF
TRBJ1-5 | TRBV3-1/TRBV3-2 | CASSQGGQYSNQPQHF
TRBJ2-2 | TRBV7-8 | CASSLVISGELFF
TRBJ2-1 | TRBV27 | CASSSRGGRILSYNEQFF
TRBJ1-6 | TRBV18 | CASSQDRSFSPLHF
TRBJ1-4 | TRBV15 | CATSTAPELPVNEKLFF
TRBJ1-5 | TRBV11-2 | CASSLDHYINQPQHF
TRBJ1-6 | TRBV19 | CASSVTGEDSPLHF
TRBJ1-2 | TRBV7-2 | CASSLVEYGYTF
TRBJ1-1 | TRBV19 | CASSSYSGMNTEAFF
TRBJ1-5 | TRBV19 | CASLGQGSQPQHF
TRBJ1-4 | TRBV2 | CATHIRDRDEKLFF
TRBJ2-1 | TRBV2 | CASSSRTRNEQFF
TRBJ1-4 | TRBV7-2 | CASSLNTGNEKLFF
TRBJ1-5 | TRBV19 | CASSDRGWNQPQHF
TRBJ2-7 | TRBV18 | CASSPTGEEQYF
TRBJ1-6 | TRBV28 | CASSQGQGLSPALHF
TRBJ1-5 | TRBV19 | CASRSATGADQPQHF
TRBJ1-2 | TRBV29-1 | CSVETVVNYGYTF
TRBJ1-5 | TRBV4-3 | CASSSTIRGNQPQHF
TRBJ2-1 | TRBV7-9 | CASTRADPEQFF
TRBJ1-3 | TRBV18 | CASSPSAGTGNTIYF
TRBJ2-2 | TRBV18 | CASSPPRGNTGELFF
TRBJ1-3 | TRBV6-2/TRBV6-3 | CASSSTMSGNTIYF
TRBJ2-2 | TRBV7-7 | CASSAYSTGELFF
TRBJ2-7 | TRBV5-6 | CASSLSAGEQYF
TRBJ2-1 | TRBV2 | CASSTTGTSSFF
TRBJ1-2 | TRBV6-6 | CASSYQVPANYGYTF
TRBJ2-2 | TRBV3-1/TRBV3-2 | CASSYGLAGMNTGELFF
TRBJ2-1 | TRBV2 | CASTRSGGSYNEQFF
TRBJ2-3 | TRBV7-9 | CASSLRLADTQYF
TRBJ1-3 | TRBV11-2 | CASSLDLAGGDGNTIYF
TRBJ2-1 | TRBV4-3 | CASRPDYSYNEQFF
TRBJ1-5 | TRBV19 | CASTKRDRGGQPQHF
TRBJ2-5 | TRBV5-1 | CASSLGLAGGGQETQYF
TRBJ1-1 | TRBV3-1/TRBV3-2 | CASSSRGLNTEAFF
TRBJ1-1 | TRBV7-2 | CASSFIGTLLMNTEAFF
TRBJ1-1 | TRBV4-2 | CASSQDWVAGPEKGIF
TRBJ1-4 | TRBV30 | CAWSIGQGGNEKLFF
TRBJ2-1 | TRBV7-8 | CASSLDGQDRGNEQFF
TRBJ1-3 | TRBV3-1/TRBV3-2 | CASSQREVSGNTIYF
TRBJ2-3 | TRBV6-2/TRBV6-3 | CASSYTGAVPDTQYF
TRBJ2-5 | TRBV5-1 | CASSQQGARETQYF